These T cell receptor beta chains were read from a single sample in a study of metastatic and nonmetastatic thyroid tumors. TCRdb reassembled clones from the PCR reads with MiXCR. This sample has over 30,000 clones; about 31% occur once, and the top ten carry 6% to 8.5%. Sample: blood. The receptors stem from a female donor with papillary thyroid cancer or a benign thyroid nodule (not recorded which). Some clones in this sample may be carry-over from other donors' samples. CDR3s leave out the opening cysteine and the closing phenylalanine or tryptophan. A D gene is named only where the DNA matches it firmly.

j_call: TRBJ2-7
d_call: -
v_call: TRBV13
cdr3_aa: ASSPPPETGRKAYEQY

j_call: TRBJ1-1
d_call: TRBD1
v_call: TRBV20-1
cdr3_aa: SAIPGTGNTGAF

j_call: TRBJ2-3
d_call: TRBD1
v_call: TRBV28
cdr3_aa: ASRPGQGETDTQY

j_call: TRBJ1-1
d_call: -
v_call: TRBV7-8
cdr3_aa: ASSLKRGTEAF

j_call: TRBJ2-7
d_call: -
v_call: TRBV18
cdr3_aa: ASSSGGRYEQY

j_call: TRBJ1-5
d_call: TRBD1
v_call: TRBV20-1
cdr3_aa: SASGTGNQPQH

j_call: TRBJ2-7
d_call: TRBD1
v_call: TRBV3-1
cdr3_aa: ASSHTWTGDHEQY

j_call: TRBJ1-3
d_call: -
v_call: TRBV20-1
cdr3_aa: SASPGTSGNTIY

j_call: TRBJ1-6
d_call: -
v_call: TRBV5-4
cdr3_aa: ASSLYAGPSFNSPLH

j_call: TRBJ2-5
d_call: -
v_call: TRBV19
cdr3_aa: ASSIGTQETQY

j_call: TRBJ1-5
d_call: -
v_call: TRBV19
cdr3_aa: ASRKLAQGGNQPQH

j_call: TRBJ2-3
d_call: -
v_call: TRBV6-1
cdr3_aa: ASSESSGDTQY

j_call: TRBJ1-1
d_call: -
v_call: TRBV5-1
cdr3_aa: ASSYGAGLVNEAF

j_call: TRBJ1-1
d_call: -
v_call: TRBV7-3
cdr3_aa: ASGLDMSTEAF

j_call: TRBJ2-7
d_call: -
v_call: TRBV2
cdr3_aa: ASSEAPGPLYEQY

j_call: TRBJ2-7
d_call: -
v_call: TRBV20-1
cdr3_aa: SAITDREYEQY

j_call: TRBJ2-2
d_call: TRBD2
v_call: TRBV6-2/TRBV6-3
cdr3_aa: ASSYSKIAGVYPETGELF

j_call: TRBJ2-3
d_call: TRBD1
v_call: TRBV2
cdr3_aa: ASSEDRGSTDTQY

j_call: TRBJ2-3
d_call: TRBD2
v_call: TRBV18
cdr3_aa: ASSPIYLAGADTQY

j_call: TRBJ2-7
d_call: -
v_call: TRBV27
cdr3_aa: ASKPSLAEEQY

j_call: TRBJ2-7
d_call: -
v_call: TRBV9
cdr3_aa: ASSVAAVGTYEQY

j_call: TRBJ2-7
d_call: -
v_call: TRBV28
cdr3_aa: ASSSSSYEQY

j_call: TRBJ2-1
d_call: -
v_call: TRBV15
cdr3_aa: ATSRVNEQF

j_call: TRBJ1-4
d_call: -
v_call: TRBV7-2
cdr3_aa: ASSLDIGGGYEEKLF

j_call: TRBJ1-5
d_call: -
v_call: TRBV20-1
cdr3_aa: SARIGEGDPQH

j_call: TRBJ1-2
d_call: TRBD1
v_call: TRBV6-1
cdr3_aa: ASSEALGQGGGYT

j_call: TRBJ1-6
d_call: -
v_call: TRBV4-1
cdr3_aa: ASSQGQGGLTPLH

j_call: TRBJ2-1
d_call: -
v_call: TRBV3-1
cdr3_aa: ASSQLKTGFYNEQF

j_call: TRBJ1-2
d_call: -
v_call: TRBV29-1
cdr3_aa: SVESVSNYGYT

j_call: TRBJ2-7
d_call: -
v_call: TRBV12-3/TRBV12-4
cdr3_aa: ASSLARNYEQY

j_call: TRBJ2-3
d_call: TRBD2
v_call: TRBV6-2/TRBV6-3
cdr3_aa: ASSYTGLSTDTQY

j_call: TRBJ2-7
d_call: -
v_call: TRBV11-3
cdr3_aa: ASSSDNEQY

j_call: TRBJ2-3
d_call: -
v_call: TRBV24-1
cdr3_aa: ATSDFWSYTQY

j_call: TRBJ1-2
d_call: TRBD1
v_call: TRBV27
cdr3_aa: ASKLQGADYGYT

j_call: TRBJ2-2
d_call: -
v_call: TRBV27
cdr3_aa: ASSQDPEAGELF

j_call: TRBJ1-1
d_call: -
v_call: TRBV30
cdr3_aa: AWSRGLLDTEAF

j_call: TRBJ1-1
d_call: -
v_call: TRBV19
cdr3_aa: ASRPRVGATEAF

j_call: TRBJ2-5
d_call: -
v_call: TRBV19
cdr3_aa: ASSIRVGETQY

j_call: TRBJ2-5
d_call: TRBD2
v_call: TRBV4-2
cdr3_aa: ASSQDPGGEETQY

j_call: TRBJ2-3
d_call: -
v_call: TRBV28
cdr3_aa: AISPSGSGEETQY

j_call: TRBJ2-3
d_call: -
v_call: TRBV6-7
cdr3_aa: ASSYPRGGGPCLAQY

j_call: TRBJ2-7
d_call: TRBD1
v_call: TRBV20-1
cdr3_aa: SGTGQASSYEQY

j_call: TRBJ2-7
d_call: TRBD1
v_call: TRBV10-3
cdr3_aa: AIMGQVTYEQY